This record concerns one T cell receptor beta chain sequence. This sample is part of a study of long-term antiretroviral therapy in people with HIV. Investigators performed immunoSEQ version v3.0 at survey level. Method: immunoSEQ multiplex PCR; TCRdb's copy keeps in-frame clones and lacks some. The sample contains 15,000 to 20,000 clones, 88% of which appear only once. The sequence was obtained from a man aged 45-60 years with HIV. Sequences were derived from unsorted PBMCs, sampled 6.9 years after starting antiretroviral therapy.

CDR3 in DNA: TGTGCCAGCAGTACTCGCGAACAGGGGTATTTT. This translates into CASSTREQGYF. The rearrangement joins TRBV6-5 to TRBJ1-3; 7 bases agree with TRBD1. This CDR3 comprises 11 residues. Looked up from germline, CDR1 is MNHEY and CDR2 is SVGAGI. V lost 5 bases, J lost 16 bases, and 8 bases stayed unmatched.